This T cell receptor (beta chain) was documented in a study of lymphopenia after photon versus proton radiotherapy. Regarding the study as a whole: After the lymphocyte nadir, photon-treated repertoires showed oligoclonal expansion, especially of CD8+ Temra cells.

To note about this clone: The antigen remains unidentified.

The CDR3 runs to 14 residues. CDR1 is SQVTM, CDR2 ANQGSEA, per germline. The ends were cut back, 2 bases at V and 6 bases at J, with 16 bases in the middle. The assay was immunoSEQ multiplex PCR, and TCRdb's table has in-frame clones only and misses some. Of 65,000 or so clones detected, about nine tenths appear once; the ten largest clones hold roughly 13%. Material: peripheral blood, obtained from a patient treated with proton-based radiotherapy. The sequence derives from a man aged 80 or over with esophageal cancer. The chain combines TRBV29-1 with TRBJ1-2; D might be TRBD1 (6 bases). CDR3 protein: CSVEYGGGLDGYTF. As DNA, the CDR3 is TGCAGCGTTGAATACGGGGGCGGGTTGGATGGCTACACCTTC.